The 27 T cell receptor beta chains below were found in one sample sequenced in a study of radiotherapy plus CTLA-4 blockade in lung cancer listed by TCRdb under 2018. Libraries came from the immunoSEQ multiplex PCR assay. TCRdb limited this immuneACCESS table to in-frame rearrangements with V and J called. A share of clones is missing; checked studies link under half to unresolved V genes, and the rest is unexplained. Within this sample are around 82,000 clones, with under 90% of them counted one time only. The top ten constitute about 0.79% of the sample. This material consisted of peripheral blood, taken from a patient treated with radiotherapy plus ipilimumab. The receptor set was obtained from a human donor with non-small cell lung cancer who had stable disease on radiotherapy plus ipilimumab.

V is TRBV15 and J is TRBJ2-1; possibly TRBD1 for D (5 bases). CDR1 is LNHNV, CDR2 YYDKDF, per germline (reference sequence). The V gene lost 1 base and the J gene lost 11 bases, with 15 bases spanning the gap. This CDR3 is 14 amino acids long. The CDR3 protein is CATSRAATGAKQFF. In DNA form, the CDR3 reads TGTGCCACCAGCAGAGCCGCCACAGGTGCTAAGCAGTTCTTC.

V usage is TRBV4-1 and J usage is TRBJ2-1; TRBD2 agrees at 8 bases. The CDR3 has 15 residues. The J segment lost 7 bases and the V segment lost 2 bases, leaving 7 bases of the junction unmatched. CDR1 and CDR2 (germline): MGHRA, YSYEKL. This chain's CDR3 is CASSQPGLGGNEQFF. In DNA, the CDR3 is TGCGCCAGCAGCCAACCGGGACTAGGGGGTAATGAGCAGTTCTTC.

This clone came up a few times. J is TRBJ1-2 and V is TRBV5-4; 9 bases match TRBD1. V dropped 4 bases and J dropped 3; count of bases not matched to a gene: 7. The CDR3 is made up of 15 amino acids. Germline CDR1 and CDR2: SGHNT and YYREEE (reference sequence). The CDR3 DNA reads TGTGCCAGCAGCCCCGGACAGGGGTTTGACTATGGCTACACCTTC. This sequence encodes CASSPGQGFDYGYTF.

This chain joins TRBV11-3 and TRBJ2-7; 10 positions match TRBD2. CDR1 is SGHNT, CDR2 YENEEA, per germline. The CDR3 is 15 residues long. The ends lost 4 bases at V and 1 base at J; junction bases unmatched: 4. The CDR3 region has the DNA TGTGCCAGCAGCTCGGCTAGCGGGAGTTCCTACGAGCAGTACTTC. Protein sequence: CASSSASGSSYEQYF.

This sequence joins TRBV30 and TRBJ2-1; tentatively, D is TRBD2 (6 bases). The CDR3 is 13 residues long. V was clipped by 2 bases and J by 6 bases, with 11 bases between them. In germline, CDR1 is GTSNPN, CDR2 SVGIG (reference sequence). The CDR3 reads CAWSRGRLNEQFF. In DNA form, the CDR3 reads TGTGCCTGGAGTCGGGGGAGACTCAATGAGCAGTTCTTC.

The chain has TRBV6-1 and TRBJ2-7; D may correspond to TRBD1 or TRBD2 (5 bases each). V was trimmed by 5 bases and J by 7 bases, leaving 18 bases between them. The CDR3 runs to 14 residues. Per germline, CDR1 MNHNS and CDR2 SASEGT. The CDR3 is CASSPGGGRREQYF. Written as DNA, the CDR3 is TGTGCCAGCAGTCCGGGTGGGGGACGGAGAGAGCAGTACTTC.

The chain carries TRBV5-5 and TRBJ1-5; D uncertain. This CDR3 comprises 15 residues. Looked up from germline, CDR1 is SGHKS and CDR2 is YYEKEE (reference sequence). Deletions cut 0 bases from V and 6 bases from J, with 13 bases between. This chain's CDR3 is CASSLAVGGFQPQHF. Written as DNA, the CDR3 is TGTGCCAGCAGCTTGGCCGTGGGCGGGTTTCAGCCCCAGCATTTT.

The rearrangement uses TRBV19 and TRBJ1-2; D not resolved. The germline gives CDR1 LNHDA, CDR2 SQIVND (reference sequence). The length of the CDR3 is 13 residues. The V gene lost 4 bases and the J gene lost 8 bases, with 14 bases spanning the gap. CDR3 sequence (DNA): TGTGCCAGTAGTACCCCAAATATGGCGGGCTACACCTTC. As protein: CASSTPNMAGYTF.

This clone was observed once. CDR3 residues: CASSRRGQGASYEQYF. The CDR3 DNA is TGTGCCAGCAGTCGCCGGGGACAGGGGGCTTCGTACGAGCAGTACTTC. This chain links TRBV28 with TRBJ2-7; 12 bases align to TRBD1. Germline CDR1 MDHEN, CDR2 SYDVKM. J gave up 4 bases and V 5 bases, and 9 bases lay outside the gene matches. There are 16 residues in the CDR3.

The chain links TRBV7-9 to TRBJ1-2; D remains unclear. CDR3 length equals 13 residues. Germline-derived CDR1 and CDR2 are SEHNR and FQNEAQ (reference sequence). Trimming cost V 0 bases and J 8 bases, with 10 bases left between them. The CDR3 sequence is CASSLAPIKGYTF. The CDR3 DNA reads as TGTGCCAGCAGCTTAGCTCCCATCAAGGGCTACACCTTC.

The V and J genes are TRBV28 and TRBJ1-5; no definite D call. The CDR3 covers 14 residues. V was cut by 6 bases and J by 11 bases, with 20 bases left in between. CDR1 MDHEN and CDR2 SYDVKM come from the germline V gene. CDR3 coding DNA: TGTGCCAGCAGCCTGGGTAGGGTGGGATTGGCCCAGCATTTT. Amino acids: CASSLGRVGLAQHF.

The rearrangement joins TRBV30 to TRBJ2-5, with 8 bases fitting TRBD1. The V segment lost 0 bases and the J segment 3 bases; nucleotides outside the gene matches: 6. From germline, CDR1 is GTSNPN and CDR2 SVGIG (reference sequence). The CDR3 spans 15 residues. The CDR3 bases are TGTGCCTGGAGTGTACGGGACAGGATGAAAGAGACCCAGTACTTC. Protein: CAWSVRDRMKETQYF.

This chain uses TRBV2 with TRBJ2-7, with D possibly TRBD2 on 5 matching bases. V lost 2 bases and J lost 3, with 8 bases in between. This CDR3 comprises 13 residues. Germline values: CDR1 SNHLY, CDR2 FYNNEI. The CDR3 bases are TGTGCCAGCAGTGAAAACGGACTCTACGAGCAGTACTTC. Translated: CASSENGLYEQYF.

The chain joins TRBV7-9 to TRBJ2-2; tentatively, D is TRBD1 (6 bases). Looked up from germline, CDR1 is SEHNR and CDR2 is FQNEAQ (reference sequence). The CDR3 loop spans 16 amino acids. V shed 5 bases and J shed 1 base, with 14 bases lying between them. The CDR3 nucleotides are TGTGCCAGCAGCCCCCGCAGGACAGAGAACACCGGGGAGCTGTTTTTT. Translated, it gives CASSPRRTENTGELFF.

V is TRBV18 and J is TRBJ1-5; weak D call: TRBD1 (6 bases). With 6 bases removed from V and 4 bases from J, the gap between germline ends came to 13 bases. This CDR3 region has 14 residues. Looked up from germline, CDR1 is KGHSH and CDR2 is LQKENI. The CDR3 region is CASSPDRINQPQHF. As DNA, the CDR3 is TGTGCCAGCTCCCCAGACAGGATTAATCAGCCCCAGCATTTT.

This sequence joins TRBV15 and TRBJ1-6; 7 bases match TRBD1. The CDR3 is 15 residues long. Germline V lookup: CDR1 LNHNV, CDR2 YYDKDF (reference sequence). The V gene end was trimmed by 0 bases and the J gene end by 10 bases; junction bases not matched to a gene: 6. The CDR3 loop reads CATSREGTVMSPLHF. CDR3 DNA: TGTGCCACCAGCAGAGAGGGGACAGTTATGTCACCCCTCCACTTT.

The chain joins TRBV6-1 to TRBJ2-3; D ambiguous. Trimming removed 7 bases at V and 2 bases at J, with 7 bases between. CDR1 MNHNS and CDR2 SASEGT come from the germline V gene. The CDR3 contains 12 residues. The CDR3 reads CASTYLTDTQYF. The CDR3 coding sequence is TGTGCCAGCACCTACCTCACAGATACGCAGTATTTT.

The J gene is TRBJ1-2, the V gene TRBV19; 8 bases agree with TRBD1. After removal of 8 bases from V and 3 bases from J, the junction contained 11 bases not matched to a gene. This CDR3 is 15 amino acids long. Germline loops: CDR1 LNHDA, CDR2 SQIVND (reference sequence). CDR3 in DNA: TGTGCCAGTTCTGACTACAGGGGGAAAGACTATGGCTACACCTTC. Amino acids: CASSDYRGKDYGYTF.

In regard to this clone: Other nucleotide sequences in the sample specify the same CDR3. The gene calls are TRBV11-2 and TRBJ2-7; no reliable D call. This CDR3 has 15 amino acids. V dropped 1 base and J dropped 0 bases, with 10 bases sitting between them. Germline CDR1 SGHAT, CDR2 FQNNGV. CDR3 DNA sequence: TGTGCCAGCAGCTTAGGAGTCATTAGCTCCTACGAGCAGTACTTC. Its translation is CASSLGVISSYEQYF.

J is TRBJ1-6 and V is TRBV27; 10 bases are a match to TRBD1. Germline lookup yields CDR1 MNHEY and CDR2 SMNVEV (reference sequence). This CDR3 has 18 residues. V shed 6 bases and J 8 bases; nucleotides not matched to a gene: 16. Written as DNA, the CDR3 is TGTGCCAGCAGCAGTCAGGAGGGGACAGGGGTGAGCTATTCACCCCTCCACTTT. Translated: CASSSQEGTGVSYSPLHF.

The chain combines TRBV27 with TRBJ2-3, with 9 bases lining up with TRBD2. Germline trimming cut 6 bases from V and 5 bases from J; bases unmatched to any gene: 18. The germline gives CDR1 MNHEY, CDR2 SMNVEV (reference sequence). This CDR3 is 18 amino acids long. The CDR3 spells CASRRPYYPSGNVDTQYF. CDR3 coding DNA: TGTGCCAGCAGGCGACCCTACTACCCTAGCGGGAACGTAGATACGCAGTATTTT.

Comment on this clone: This specimen includes other DNA sequences encoding the same CDR3. The gene calls are TRBV9 and TRBJ2-7; D may be TRBD1 (5 bases). V was pared by 5 bases and J by 0 bases, with 9 bases between. CDR1 and CDR2 (germline): SGDLS, YYNGEE. This CDR3 comprises 13 residues. This CDR3 is CASSRTSSYEQYF. CDR3 nucleotide sequence: TGTGCCAGCAGTCGGACAAGCTCCTACGAGCAGTACTTC.

The V call is TRBV2, the J call TRBJ1-2, with D maybe TRBD1 (5 bases). V was shortened by 8 bases and J by 6 bases, with 13 bases between the two germline ends. Germline lookup yields CDR1 SNHLY and CDR2 FYNNEI. CDR3 length: 12 amino acids. CDR3 DNA sequence: TGTGCCAGCCCACGGGGGAGAGATGGCTACACCTTC. It translates to CASPRGRDGYTF.

This sequence joins TRBV29-1 and TRBJ2-5, with D unresolved. The V end lost 7 bases, the J end lost 5 bases, and 17 bases lay between the germline ends. Per germline, CDR1 SQVTM and CDR2 ANQGSEA. The CDR3 runs to 13 residues. The CDR3 sequence is CSGSKQAVETQYF. CDR3 DNA: TGCAGCGGTTCAAAGCAGGCAGTGGAGACCCAGTACTTC.

V usage is TRBV7-2 and J usage is TRBJ1-3; D call uncertain. V was trimmed by 5 bases and J by 0 bases, leaving 17 bases between them. The CDR3 has 17 residues. Germline V CDR1 and CDR2: SGHTA, FQGNSA. CDR3 in DNA: TGTGCCAGCAGCCTCCGGGGTGGGCGCCTCTCTGGAAACACCATATATTTT. Protein: CASSLRGGRLSGNTIYF. Supplemented by reference TRBV7-2 and TRBJ1-3, the full variable domain reads GAGVSQSPSNKVTEKGKDVELRCDPISGHTALYWYRQSLGQGLEFLIYFQGNSAPDKSGLPSDRFSAERTGGSVSTLTIQRTQQEDSAVYLCASSLRGGRLSGNTIYFGEGSWLTVV.

The chain links TRBV19 to TRBJ1-5, with TRBD1 matching over 7 bases. Germline assignment: CDR1 LNHDA and CDR2 SQIVND (reference sequence). The CDR3 is 13 amino acids. The V and J ends lost 7 bases and 5 bases, in that order; junction bases with no gene match: 5. The CDR3 protein is CASKVTGDQPQHF. CDR3 nucleotides: TGTGCCAGTAAAGTAACAGGGGATCAGCCCCAGCATTTT.

The V gene is TRBV9, the J gene TRBJ2-1; 7 bases agree with TRBD2. Unmatched junction bases numbered 11, after V lost 4 bases and J lost 4 bases. The CDR3 has 16 amino acids. Germline V CDR1 and CDR2: SGDLS, YYNGEE. CDR3 region: CASSPLGGGSYNEQFF. DNA of the CDR3: TGTGCCAGCAGCCCCCTGGGGGGGGGATCATACAATGAGCAGTTCTTC. Full variable domain (remainder filled in from reference TRBV9 and TRBJ2-1): DSGVTQTPKHLITATGQRVTLRCSPRSGDLSVYWYQQSLDQGLQFLIQYYNGEERAKGNILERFSAQQFPDLHSELNLSSLELGDSALYFCASSPLGGGSYNEQFFGPGTRLTVL.